Given below is one T cell receptor (beta chain) in context. The sample belongs to a study of T cells after somatic rescue of genetic block. This CDR3 is 11 amino acids long. Germline values: CDR1 MNHNY, CDR2 SVGAGI (reference sequence). V dropped 6 bases and J dropped 7 bases, with 7 bases sitting between them. TCRdb keeps only in-frame clones here, not all; method: immunoSEQ multiplex PCR. The table includes some 90,000 clones, more than 80% detected once. The genes are TRBV6-6 and TRBJ2-1; TRBD2 is a possible D gene (6 bases). The sequenced material came from peripheral blood mononuclear cells (PBMCs). This clonotype was sampled from a young woman. Here the CDR3 reads CASSRGNEQFF. As DNA, the CDR3 is TGTGCCAGCAGCCGGGGGAATGAGCAGTTCTTC.